This TCR beta chain was captured in a study of blood T cell repertoires in COVID-19. For the study at large: PBMCs, B-cell-depleted T cells, or T cells were the source of the cDNA or gDNA that made up the material.

Germline CDR1 reads SGHVS; CDR2 reads FQNEAQ. V shed 0 bases and J 6 bases; nucleotides not matched to a gene: 3. CDR3 length equals 15 residues. Participants had their cohort set by participant-reported clinical history. In the original workflow: Cell counts per sample came from amplifying reference gene primers. Clones were read by immunoSEQ multiplex PCR, and TCRdb kept only the in-frame ones, dropping some. That table supplies the V and J calls and clone size; D and trimming were determined from the DNA. The table lists under 400,000 clones, almost 90% of them singletons, with 1% in the top ten. The sequence was obtained from a woman between 25 and 40 years old who had been exposed to COVID-19. The chain uses TRBV7-8 and TRBJ2-1, with TRBD2 matching 9 bases. What was sequenced was PBMCs or T cells enriched from blood (not recorded which). The CDR3 protein is CASSLAGLAINEQFF. The CDR3 DNA reads TGTGCCAGCAGCTTAGCGGGACTAGCAATCAATGAGCAGTTCTTC.